One sample yielded the 24 T cell receptor beta chains listed below, sequenced in a study of blood T cell repertoires in COVID-19. The assay was immunoSEQ multiplex PCR, and TCRdb's table has in-frame clones only and misses some. Here the sample spans about 73,000 clones, over 70% being singletons. Sequencing was done on a sample of peripheral blood. The receptors shown here come from a man older than 75 with active or convalescent COVID-19.

This chain uses TRBV5-1 with TRBJ2-5; 11 nucleotides align to TRBD2. This CDR3 is 13 amino acids long. From germline, CDR1 is SGHRS and CDR2 YFSETQ. V dropped 3 bases and J dropped 7; count of bases not matched to a gene: 2. The CDR3 region is CASSSLAGATQYF. In DNA, the CDR3 is TGCGCCAGCAGCTCACTAGCGGGGGCGACCCAGTACTTC.

The genes are TRBV11-2 and TRBJ1-1; 9 bases are shared with TRBD1. V trimming: 4 bases; J trimming: 4 bases; junction bases outside the gene matches: 7. The CDR3 totals 15 residues. Germline-derived CDR1 and CDR2 are SGHAT and FQNNGV. The CDR3 nucleotides read TGTGCCAGCAGCTCAGGACAGGGGAGTTCCACTGAAGCTTTCTTT. The encoded protein is CASSSGQGSSTEAFF.

The CDR3 DNA follows: TGTGCCAGAAGCTTGGGGGACGGGACAAAAGCTTTCTTT. Residues: CARSLGDGTKAFF. The chain recombines TRBV5-3 with TRBJ1-1; perhaps TRBD1 as D (6 bases). TRBV5-3 is reported as an ORF; its role is uncertain. The CDR3 is 13 residues long. The germline V and J ends were trimmed by 0 bases and 9 bases, with 12 bases remaining between them.

The rearrangement uses TRBV11-2 and TRBJ1-2, with 8 nucleotides matching TRBD1. Germline V gene data show CDR1 as SGHAT and CDR2 as FQNNGV. The ends lost 0 bases at V and 9 bases at J; junction bases unmatched: 9. The CDR3 totals 15 residues. CDR3 sequence: CASSLDRGRGQRYTF. The CDR3 nucleotides are TGTGCCAGCAGCTTAGATCGGGGCAGGGGGCAGCGCTACACCTTC.

CDR3 in amino acids: CASSQGFSYEQYF. In DNA form, the CDR3 reads TGTGCCAGCAGTCAGGGATTCTCCTACGAGCAGTACTTC. This sequence joins TRBV28 and TRBJ2-7; perhaps TRBD1 as D (5 bases). V was clipped by 5 bases and J by 0 bases, with 8 bases between them. This CDR3 spans 13 amino acids. Germline V gene sequence: CDR1 MDHEN, CDR2 SYDVKM.

The chain uses TRBV5-6 and TRBJ2-4; 9 bases align to TRBD2. Germline V gene data show CDR1 as SGHDT and CDR2 as YYEEEE. The CDR3 is made up of 17 amino acids. The J segment lost 0 bases and the V segment lost 1 base, leaving 5 bases of the junction unmatched. CDR3 loop: CASSLWLAGLAKNIQYF. The CDR3 region has the DNA TGTGCCAGCAGCTTGTGGCTAGCGGGACTAGCCAAAAACATTCAGTACTTC.

The V and J genes are TRBV2 and TRBJ1-1, with a weak D call TRBD1 (5 bases). Germline V gene data show CDR1 as SNHLY and CDR2 as FYNNEI. CDR3 length: 14 amino acids. Trimming cost V 1 base and J 5 bases, with 11 bases left between them. This chain's CDR3 is CASSEGRAGTEAFF. DNA for the CDR3: TGTGCCAGCAGTGAAGGCAGGGCAGGGACTGAAGCTTTCTTT.

The V gene is TRBV3-1 (or the pseudogene TRBV3-2), the J gene TRBJ1-2; 12 nucleotides agree with TRBD1. CDR1 is LGHDT and CDR2 is YNNKEL in the germline V gene (reference sequence). The CDR3 is made up of 15 amino acids. V dropped 3 bases and J dropped 4; count of bases not matched to a gene: 3. CDR3 sequence: CASSQGQGASYGYTF. CDR3 nucleotide sequence: TGTGCCAGCAGCCAGGGACAGGGGGCAAGCTATGGCTACACCTTC.

The chain joins TRBV19 to TRBJ1-2, with 7 bases identical to TRBD1. Looked up from germline, CDR1 is LNHDA and CDR2 is SQIVND (reference sequence). The CDR3 runs 13 residues. The V segment lost 5 bases and the J segment 4 bases; nucleotides outside the gene matches: 4. The CDR3 region is CASSRGQSYGYTF. The CDR3 region has the DNA TGTGCCAGTAGTCGGGGACAGTCCTATGGCTACACCTTC.

The chain carries TRBV28 and TRBJ2-2, with a possible D match to TRBD2 (6 bases). Germline V lookup: CDR1 MDHEN, CDR2 SYDVKM. Trimming stripped 4 bases from V and 4 bases from J, with 13 bases between. CDR3 length equals 15 residues. The CDR3 here is CASSSRPGGTGELFF. CDR3 DNA sequence: TGTGCCAGCAGTTCCCGGCCCGGGGGCACCGGGGAGCTGTTTTTT.

This clone has just one count. The rearrangement joins TRBV29-1 to TRBJ2-2, with D tentatively TRBD1 (6 bases). The CDR3 length is 12 residues. The germline CDR1 and CDR2 sequences are SQVTM and ANQGSEA. V was cut by 6 bases and J by 5 bases, with 10 bases left in between. DNA of the CDR3: TGCAGCGTCCGAGGACAGACCGGGGAGCTGTTTTTT. It encodes CSVRGQTGELFF.

This chain links TRBV5-1 with TRBJ1-1; D possibly corresponds to TRBD1 (5 bases). CDR1 SGHRS and CDR2 YFSETQ come from the germline V gene. The CDR3 covers 13 residues. Trimming took 1 base from V and 4 from J, leaving 8 bases between them. CDR3 sequence (DNA): TGCGCCAGCAGCTTGCTGCAGGGCACTGAAGCTTTCTTT. Translation gives CASSLLQGTEAFF.

This chain links TRBV5-6 with TRBJ2-1, with 9 bases aligning to TRBD1. Trimming at V came to 4 bases and at J to 8 bases, leaving 10 bases not matched to a gene. Germline V lookup: CDR1 SGHDT, CDR2 YYEEEE. CDR3 length equals 15 residues. The CDR3 nucleotides read TGTGCCAGCAGCCGACAGGGGGGTTTTTCTGATGAGCAGTTCTTC. Its protein product is CASSRQGGFSDEQFF.

The chain is built from TRBV11-2 and TRBJ2-5, with D maybe TRBD2 (6 bases). V lost 2 bases, J lost 2 bases, and 12 bases lay in between. Per germline, CDR1 SGHAT and CDR2 FQNNGV. CDR3 length equals 15 residues. CDR3 coding DNA: TGTGCCAGCAGCTTATTGCTAGCGCGGCAAGAGACCCAGTACTTC. Protein sequence: CASSLLLARQETQYF.

The CDR3 protein is CASSEVGGVFYGYTF. CDR3 nucleotide sequence: TGTGCCAGCAGTGAAGTTGGGGGCGTTTTCTATGGCTACACCTTC. The rearrangement uses TRBV2 and TRBJ1-2; tentatively, D is TRBD1 (6 bases). Trimming removed 1 base at V and 4 bases at J, with 13 bases between. The CDR3 totals 15 residues. The germline V gene has CDR1 SNHLY and CDR2 FYNNEI.

The V gene is TRBV11-2, the J gene TRBJ2-7; TRBD2 matches 10 bases. Unmatched junction bases numbered 4, after V lost 3 bases and J lost 5 bases. CDR3 size: 14 residues. Looked up from germline, CDR1 is SGHAT and CDR2 is FQNNGV. The CDR3 loop reads CASSFASGSNEQYF. The CDR3 nucleotides read TGTGCCAGCAGCTTTGCTAGCGGGAGCAACGAGCAGTACTTC.

V and J are TRBV19 and TRBJ1-5; D might be TRBD1 (6 bases). This CDR3 contains 22 residues. Looked up from germline, CDR1 is LNHDA and CDR2 is SQIVND (reference sequence). The V end was cut by 6 bases, the J end by 2 bases, with 35 bases between. CDR3 coding DNA: TGTGCCAGTAGAGGGGGAACGGGGAACAGGGAGTCGGGATATGAGGGCAATCAGCCCCAGCATTTT. It specifies CASRGGTGNRESGYEGNQPQHF. Filled out from reference TRBV19 and TRBJ1-5, the complete variable domain reads DGGITQSPKYLFRKEGQNVTLSCEQNLNHDAMYWYRQDPGQGLRLIYYSQIVNDFQKGDIAEGYSVSREKKESFPLTVTSAQKNPTAFYLCASRGGTGNRESGYEGNQPQHFGDGTRLSIL.

The rearrangement uses TRBV6-5 and TRBJ2-7, with 10 bases aligning to TRBD1. The CDR3 spans 15 residues. The junction had 10 bases not matched to a gene; V was cut back by 9 bases and J by 2 bases. Germline V lookup: CDR1 MNHEY, CDR2 SVGAGI. This CDR3 is CASTFRGQGAYEQYF. The DNA for the CDR3 is TGTGCCAGTACCTTTCGCGGACAGGGGGCCTACGAGCAGTACTTC.

This chain links TRBV5-6 with TRBJ2-5; 7 bases are shared with TRBD2. CDR1 and CDR2 (germline): SGHDT, YYEEEE. The CDR3 contains 16 residues. Trimming took 2 bases from V and 4 from J; bases not matched to a gene: 11. The CDR3 here is CASSLFEGLKSETQYF. For the CDR3, the DNA is TGTGCCAGCAGCTTATTTGAGGGACTAAAATCAGAGACCCAGTACTTC.

The CDR3 reads CASSLASSGNTIYF. CDR3 in DNA: TGTGCCAGCAGCTTGGCGTCCTCTGGAAACACCATATATTTT. This chain links TRBV5-6 with TRBJ1-3; no clear D gene. The CDR3 consists of 14 residues. CDR1 is SGHDT, CDR2 YYEEEE, per germline. The V end lost 0 bases, the J end lost 0 bases, and 4 bases lay between the germline ends.

The chain links TRBV12-3 or TRBV12-4 to TRBJ1-6, with D tentatively TRBD1 (5 bases). V gave up 6 bases and J gave up 7 bases, with 10 bases separating them. This CDR3 has 13 residues. CDR3 coding DNA: TGTGCCAGCAGGTTGGGGGGAAATTCACCCCTCCACTTT. Translating it yields CASRLGGNSPLHF.

The chain combines TRBV6-5 with TRBJ1-2, with D perhaps TRBD1 (5 bases). The V and J ends lost 0 bases and 7 bases respectively, with 15 bases between them. This CDR3 has 15 residues. Germline CDR1 is MNHEY and CDR2 is SVGAGI. CDR3 loop: CASSYSGQGRTGYTF. The CDR3 bases are TGTGCCAGCAGTTACTCCGGCCAGGGAAGGACTGGCTACACCTTC.

J is TRBJ2-3 and V is TRBV6-5, with 10 bases matching TRBD2. After removal of 6 bases from V and 1 base from J, the junction contained 4 bases not matched to a gene. The CDR3 is 15 amino acids. The germline V gene encodes CDR1 MNHEY and CDR2 SVGAGI. The CDR3 DNA sequence: TGTGCCAGCAGCATAGCGGGAGGTGGCACAGATACGCAGTATTTT. As protein: CASSIAGGGTDTQYF.

This chain connects TRBV11-3 to TRBJ2-3; 9 bases align to TRBD2. The CDR3 has 15 residues. The germline CDR1 and CDR2 sequences are SGHNT and YENEEA. Trimming took 3 bases from V and 7 from J; bases not matched to a gene: 8. The CDR3 spells CASSFGGRAVNTQYF. CDR3 in DNA: TGTGCCAGCAGCTTCGGCGGGAGGGCCGTTAATACGCAGTATTTT.